This TCR beta chain was captured by sequencing in a study of CD8 T cells in Susac syndrome. The CDR3 consists of 14 residues. CDR1 and CDR2 (germline): DFQATT, SNEGSKA (reference sequence). Deletions cut 4 bases from V and 0 bases from J, with 12 bases between. With random hexamers, reverse transcription was performed on roughly 0.5 to 1 ug of RNA. TCRdb redid the calling of the immunoSEQ multiplex PCR reads with MiXCR, one entry per CDR3 protein. Of roughly 200,000 distinct CDR3 sequences listed, roughly 90% are singletons. This chain links TRBV20-1 with TRBJ1-1, with D possibly TRBD1 on 6 matching bases. The source of this sequence is a human donor with Susac syndrome. What was sequenced was CD4+ T cells from PBMCs. CDR3 amino acids: CSATDRRLNTEAFF. CDR3 bases: TGCAGTGCTACCGACAGGCGGTTGAACACTGAAGCTTTCTTT.